One and the same sample provided the 31 T cell receptor beta chains below, sequenced in a study of T cells after yellow fever vaccination. TCRdb processed the 5' RACE reads anew with MiXCR; each CDR3 protein has one entry. The sample contains 500,000 to 650,000 distinct CDR3 sequences, around a sixth of which appear only once. Sequenced here: PBMCs, sampled 5 to 6 days after the first yellow fever vaccination. These receptors were taken from a man aged 18 to 30 who received the YFV17D yellow fever vaccine.

The chain is built from TRBV5-4 and TRBJ2-5; 9 nucleotides match TRBD1. The germline V gene has CDR1 SGHNT and CDR2 YYREEE (reference sequence). The CDR3 has 15 residues. V was clipped by 0 bases and J by 5 bases; unmatched bases: 5. The CDR3 DNA reads TGTGCCAGCAGCTTGGTGGGACAGGGAGGGGAGACCCAGTACTTC. It specifies CASSLVGQGGETQYF.

In its sample, this clonotype was seen a few times. The chain is built from TRBV4-3 and TRBJ2-3, with 8 bases matching TRBD2. Germline-derived CDR1 and CDR2 are LGHNA and YSLEER. This CDR3 region has 17 residues. The J segment lost 3 bases and the V segment lost 0 bases, leaving 8 bases of the junction unmatched. This CDR3 reads CASSQDLPGGQTDTQYF. Written as DNA, the CDR3 is TGCGCCAGCAGCCAAGATCTTCCGGGGGGGCAAACAGATACGCAGTATTTT.

This clonotype showed up just a few times. The V and J genes are TRBV27 and TRBJ1-4; 11 bases match TRBD1. The germline V gene has CDR1 MNHEY and CDR2 SMNVEV (reference sequence). The CDR3 is 18 residues long. J gave up 3 bases and V 7 bases, and 13 bases lay outside the gene matches. The CDR3 DNA is TGTGCCAGCAAACGATCCGGGACAGGGGGTGGATCTAATGAAAAACTGTTTTTT. Its protein product is CASKRSGTGGGSNEKLFF. Filled out from reference TRBV27 and TRBJ1-4, the complete variable domain reads EAQVTQNPRYLITVTGKKLTVTCSQNMNHEYMSWYRQDPGLGLRQIYYSMNVEVTDKGDVPEGYKVSRKEKRNFPLILESPSPNQTSLYFCASKRSGTGGGSNEKLFFGSGTQLSVL.

J is TRBJ2-3 and V is TRBV7-9; 9 bases align to TRBD2. Per germline, CDR1 SEHNR and CDR2 FQNEAQ (reference sequence). The CDR3 loop spans 16 amino acids. The J segment lost 6 bases and the V segment lost 5 bases, leaving 12 bases of the junction unmatched. The CDR3 region is CASSRNAGGPTDTQYF. CDR3 coding DNA: TGTGCCAGCAGCCGGAACGCGGGGGGGCCCACCGATACGCAGTATTTT.

The V call is TRBV4-2, the J call TRBJ1-1, with 7 bases identical to TRBD1. CDR1 and CDR2 (germline): LGHNA, YNFKEQ. After removal of 0 bases from V and 7 bases from J, the junction contained 8 bases not matched to a gene. The CDR3 sequence is 15 residues long. Here the CDR3 DNA reads TGTGCCAGCAGCCAAGAGCACAGGGGTTACCTTGAAGCTTTCTTT. Its translation is CASSQEHRGYLEAFF.

The V and J genes are TRBV11-2 and TRBJ2-3; D might be TRBD1 (6 bases). The CDR3 loop spans 18 amino acids. With 2 bases removed from V and 0 bases from J, the gap between germline ends came to 18 bases. Germline V gives CDR1 SGHAT, CDR2 FQNNGV. CDR3 loop: CASSLSGTISPSTDTQYF. CDR3 nucleotides: TGTGCCAGCAGCTTATCCGGGACAATAAGTCCAAGCACAGATACGCAGTATTTT.

A single count supports this clonotype. The chain recombines TRBV10-1 with TRBJ2-1, with 8 positions matching TRBD2. The V gene's germline CDR1 is WNHNN and CDR2 SYGVQD (reference sequence). Germline trimming cut 2 bases from V and 6 bases from J; bases unmatched to any gene: 6. This CDR3 contains 15 residues. The CDR3 region is CASSERVAGLNEQFF. CDR3 coding DNA: TGCGCCAGCAGTGAGAGGGTAGCGGGGCTCAATGAGCAGTTCTTC.

This clonotype was seen a few times. V is TRBV6-1 and J is TRBJ2-1; TRBD2 matches at 7 bases. Germline lookup yields CDR1 MNHNS and CDR2 SASEGT. J lost 0 bases, V lost 4 bases, and 6 bases had no gene match. The CDR3 is 16 residues long. This chain's CDR3 is CASSGLAASSYNEQFF. The DNA of the CDR3 is TGTGCCAGCAGTGGGCTAGCGGCTAGCTCCTACAATGAGCAGTTCTTC.

This clonotype showed up many times. The rearrangement links TRBV10-3 to TRBJ2-3, with TRBD2 identical over 15 bases. Trimming took 4 bases from V and 1 from J; bases not matched to a gene: 3. This CDR3 spans 17 amino acids. Germline V CDR1 and CDR2: ENHRY, SYGVKD. The CDR3 region is CAISGGLAGGGTDTQYF. The CDR3, as DNA: TGTGCCATCAGTGGAGGACTAGCGGGGGGGGGCACAGATACGCAGTATTTT.

In its sample, this clonotype was seen a few times. V and J are TRBV7-8 and TRBJ2-2; 11 bases match TRBD2. There are 15 residues in the CDR3. Germline CDR1 and CDR2: SGHVS and FQNEAQ. The ends lost 7 bases at V and 8 bases at J; junction bases unmatched: 9. CDR3 region: CASTTTSGVTGELFF. CDR3 in DNA: TGTGCCAGCACCACGACTAGCGGGGTGACAGGGGAGCTGTTTTTT.

V usage is TRBV7-2 and J usage is TRBJ1-2; TRBD1 matches at 7 bases. The germline V gene encodes CDR1 SGHTA and CDR2 FQGNSA. After removal of 5 bases from V and 8 bases from J, the junction contained 11 bases not matched to a gene. The CDR3 covers 14 residues. CDR3 in amino acids: CASSPTGSNEGYTF. CDR3 sequence (DNA): TGTGCCAGCAGCCCGACAGGGTCCAACGAAGGCTACACCTTC.

V is TRBV4-1 and J is TRBJ2-7; weak D call: TRBD1 (6 bases). Trimming shortened V by 4 bases and J by 3 bases, and 13 bases separated the two germline ends. The CDR3 runs 14 residues. The germline V gene encodes CDR1 MGHRA and CDR2 YSYEKL. The DNA of the CDR3 is TGCGCCAGCAGCCCCTGGGACAAGAGCTACGAGCAGTACTTC. It yields the protein CASSPWDKSYEQYF.

This clonotype occurred a few times. The chain links TRBV29-1 to TRBJ1-1, with TRBD1 identical over 8 bases. The germline V gene has CDR1 SQVTM and CDR2 ANQGSEA. The trim removed 6 bases at V and 0 bases at J, leaving 12 bases unmatched. The CDR3 has 16 amino acids. The CDR3 DNA is TGCAGCGTCGACGGACAGGGAGAAGGGATGAACACTGAAGCTTTCTTT. Translated, it gives CSVDGQGEGMNTEAFF. The whole variable domain, filled in from reference TRBV29-1 and TRBJ1-1, reads SAVISQKPSRDICQRGTSLTIQCQVDSQVTMMFWYRQQPGQSLTLIATANQGSEATYESGFVIDKFPISRPNLTFSTLTVSNMSPEDSSIYLCSVDGQGEGMNTEAFFGQGTRLTVV.

This clonotype was detected a few times. V is TRBV27 and J is TRBJ2-3; D tentatively fits TRBD1 or TRBD2 (5 bases each). The V end was cut by 6 bases, the J end by 4 bases, with 14 bases between. The CDR3 runs 14 residues. Germline V CDR1 and CDR2: MNHEY, SMNVEV (reference sequence). As DNA, the CDR3 is TGTGCCAGCAGCCGGGACGAGAGGCCAGATACGCAGTATTTT. Translation: CASSRDERPDTQYF.

The rearrangement uses TRBV27 and TRBJ2-2; possibly TRBD2 for D (6 bases). Trimming took off 8 bases at V and 7 bases at J, with 8 bases between the two ends. The CDR3 contains 11 residues. Germline V gene data show CDR1 as MNHEY and CDR2 as SMNVEV (reference sequence). CDR3 nucleotides: TGTGCCAGCTCGGAGGGCGGGGAGCTGTTTTTT. Translating it yields CASSEGGELFF.

This clonotype has more than one count but fewer than ten. The gene calls are TRBV5-1 and TRBJ2-3, with 10 nucleotides matching TRBD2. The CDR3 sequence is 14 residues long. Trimming at V came to 2 bases and at J to 6 bases, leaving 3 bases not matched to a gene. Germline V gene lookup returns CDR1 SGHRS and CDR2 YFSETQ. For the CDR3, the DNA is TGCGCCAGCAGCTTCGGACTAGCGGAGGATACGCAGTATTTT. Its protein product is CASSFGLAEDTQYF.

This clonotype was seen only a few times. The chain links TRBV11-2 to TRBJ2-7, with D perhaps being TRBD1 or TRBD2 (5 bases each). Trimming took off 5 bases at V and 3 bases at J, with 11 bases between the two ends. There are 13 residues in the CDR3. CDR1 and CDR2 from the germline V gene are SGHAT and FQNNGV. The CDR3 sequence is CASSRGVIYEQYV. CDR3 in DNA: TGTGCCAGCAGCCGAGGGGTAATCTACGAGCAGTACGTC.

This clonotype was detected many times. The junction and the germline gene differ at one end; a read error may be behind it. The chain links TRBV9 to TRBJ1-1; D may be TRBD1 (5 bases). This CDR3 has 13 residues. The germline CDR1 and CDR2 sequences are SGDLS and YYNGEE. The CDR3 protein is CASSVGRNTEAFF. Here the CDR3 DNA reads TGCGCCAGCAGTGTGGGGCGTAACACTGAAGCTTTCTTT. Full variable domain (remainder filled in from reference TRBV9 and TRBJ1-1): DSGVTQTPKHLITATGQRVTLRCSPRSGDLSVYWYQQSLDQGLQFLIQYYNGEERAKGNILERFSAQQFPDLHSELNLSSLELGDSALYFCASSVGRNTEAFFGQGTRLTVV.

The chain links TRBV7-9 to TRBJ1-6; D unclear. Trimming pared 5 bases from V and 7 bases from J, leaving 12 bases between. The CDR3 runs 14 residues. CDR1 SEHNR and CDR2 FQNEAQ come from the germline V gene (reference sequence). In DNA, the CDR3 is TGTGCCAGCAGCCAGAGCGAATTAAATTCACCCCTCCACTTT. Encoded protein: CASSQSELNSPLHF.

The V gene is TRBV28, the J gene TRBJ2-7; 8 nucleotides align to TRBD2. J was trimmed by 6 bases and V by 2 bases; bases with no gene match: 9. Germline CDR1 reads MDHEN; CDR2 reads SYDVKM. The CDR3 contains 15 residues. In DNA, the CDR3 is TGTGCCAGCAGTTTAGACGGGACTAGTCGGATCGAGCAGTACGTC. This encodes CASSLDGTSRIEQYV.

This chain links TRBV19 with TRBJ1-6; D call uncertain. The V end was cut by 6 bases, the J end by 7 bases, with 10 bases between. Germline loops: CDR1 LNHDA, CDR2 SQIVND (reference sequence). This CDR3 region has 13 residues. CDR3 sequence (DNA): TGTGCCAGTAGCAGATGGGAGAATTCACCCCTCCACTTT. Translation: CASSRWENSPLHF.

The genes are TRBV15 and TRBJ2-7; D uncertain. CDR1 is LNHNV and CDR2 is YYDKDF in the germline V gene (reference sequence). This CDR3 spans 13 amino acids. Between the trimmed V and J ends, which lost 0 bases and 5 bases, there was a span of 8 bases. For the CDR3, the DNA is TGTGCCACCAGCAGAGATCCAAGCCACGAGCAGTACGTC. This codes for CATSRDPSHEQYV.

The chain recombines TRBV6-2 or TRBV6-3 with TRBJ1-2; 8 nucleotides align to TRBD1. The CDR3 has 14 amino acids. Germline loops: CDR1 MNHEY, CDR2 SVGEGT. V gave up 5 bases and J gave up 4 bases; unmatched junction bases: 6. The CDR3 loop is CASSGDRSGYGYTF. In nucleotides, the CDR3 is TGTGCCAGCAGTGGGGACAGGAGCGGCTATGGCTACACCTTC.

The chain is built from TRBV6-5 and TRBJ1-3; no clear D. Germline V gene data show CDR1 as MNHEY and CDR2 as SVGAGI. The CDR3 is 18 amino acids. The V end lost 0 bases, the J end lost 0 bases, and 15 bases lay between the germline ends. CDR3: CASSYSPPGLASGNTIYF. The DNA for the CDR3 is TGTGCCAGCAGTTACTCTCCCCCAGGTTTGGCCTCTGGAAACACCATATATTTT.

This chain links TRBV2 with TRBJ1-5; tentative D call: TRBD1 (6 bases). CDR3 size: 14 residues. Trimming cost V 7 bases and J 6 bases, with 16 bases left between them. From germline, CDR1 is SNHLY and CDR2 FYNNEI. The CDR3 sequence is CASKIQGRGQPQHF. The CDR3 DNA follows: TGTGCCAGCAAAATACAGGGTCGGGGTCAGCCCCAGCATTTT.

This clonotype was seen a few times. This chain connects TRBV5-1 to TRBJ2-7; 7 bases agree with TRBD1. The trim removed 2 bases at V and 2 bases at J, leaving 4 bases unmatched. CDR3 length equals 14 residues. Germline V gene data show CDR1 as SGHRS and CDR2 as YFSETQ. CDR3 loop: CASSLTGDPYEQYF. In DNA, the CDR3 is TGCGCCAGCAGCTTAACAGGGGATCCCTACGAGCAGTACTTC.

This clonotype was seen only a few times. The V gene is TRBV29-1, the J gene TRBJ1-2, with TRBD1 identical over 9 bases. Germline values: CDR1 SQVTM, CDR2 ANQGSEA. The CDR3 spans 15 residues. V shed 0 bases, J shed 6 bases, and the junction held 8 bases outside the gene matches. The CDR3 region is CSVEDSTGGVNGYTF. The CDR3 region has the DNA TGCAGCGTTGAAGATTCGACAGGGGGTGTTAATGGCTACACCTTC. The variable domain in full, completed from reference TRBV29-1 and TRBJ1-2, reads SAVISQKPSRDICQRGTSLTIQCQVDSQVTMMFWYRQQPGQSLTLIATANQGSEATYESGFVIDKFPISRPNLTFSTLTVSNMSPEDSSIYLCSVEDSTGGVNGYTFGSGTRLTVV.

The CDR3 bases are TGTGCTAGTGGTTTGACGGGCCCCAACAATGAGCAGTTCTTC. It specifies CASGLTGPNNEQFF. The rearrangement uses TRBV12-5 and TRBJ2-1, with D uncertain. The CDR3 has 14 residues. Per germline, CDR1 LGHNT and CDR2 FRNRAP. Trimming removed 2 bases from V and 5 bases from J, with 10 bases in between.

The chain has TRBV7-3 and TRBJ1-5; maybe TRBD1 (5 bases). Per the germline V gene, CDR1 is SGHTA and CDR2 is FQGTGA. The V and J ends lost 5 bases and 7 bases respectively, with 12 bases between them. CDR3 length: 13 amino acids. CDR3 DNA: TGTGCCAGCAGCACGGGGGGAGGGCAGCCCCAGCATTTT. It is translated as CASSTGGGQPQHF.

Comment on this clonotype: Being one base from a much bigger clone, this may be a read error. The rearrangement uses TRBV7-2 and TRBJ2-5; weak D call: TRBD2 (6 bases). CDR3 length: 14 amino acids. Germline V gives CDR1 SGHTA, CDR2 FQGNSA. V gave up 2 bases and J gave up 3 bases, with 10 bases separating them. The CDR3 reads CASSLYTGEETQYF. DNA of the CDR3: TGTGCCAGCAGCTTATACACGGGAGAAGAGACCCAGTACTTC.

This clonotype was detected a few times. This rearrangement joins TRBV7-2 to TRBJ2-7; 8 bases align to TRBD2. This CDR3 is built from 15 residues. Unmatched junction bases numbered 5, after V lost 1 base and J lost 3 bases. CDR1 and CDR2 from the germline V gene are SGHTA and FQGNSA. The CDR3: CASSLEPAGVYEQYF. CDR3 nucleotide sequence: TGTGCCAGCAGCTTAGAACCAGCGGGGGTCTACGAGCAGTACTTC.